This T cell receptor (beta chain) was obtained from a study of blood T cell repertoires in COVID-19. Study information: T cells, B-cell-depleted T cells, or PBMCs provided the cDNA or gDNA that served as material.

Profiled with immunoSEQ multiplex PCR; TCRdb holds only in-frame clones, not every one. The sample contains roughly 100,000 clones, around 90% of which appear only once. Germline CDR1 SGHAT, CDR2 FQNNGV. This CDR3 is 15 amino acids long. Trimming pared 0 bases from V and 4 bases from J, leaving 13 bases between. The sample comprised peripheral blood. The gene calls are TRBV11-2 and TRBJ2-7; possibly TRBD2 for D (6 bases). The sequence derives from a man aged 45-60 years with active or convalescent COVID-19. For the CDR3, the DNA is TGTGCCAGCAGCTTAGATGGAGGGTTGAATTACGAGCAGTACTTC. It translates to CASSLDGGLNYEQYF.